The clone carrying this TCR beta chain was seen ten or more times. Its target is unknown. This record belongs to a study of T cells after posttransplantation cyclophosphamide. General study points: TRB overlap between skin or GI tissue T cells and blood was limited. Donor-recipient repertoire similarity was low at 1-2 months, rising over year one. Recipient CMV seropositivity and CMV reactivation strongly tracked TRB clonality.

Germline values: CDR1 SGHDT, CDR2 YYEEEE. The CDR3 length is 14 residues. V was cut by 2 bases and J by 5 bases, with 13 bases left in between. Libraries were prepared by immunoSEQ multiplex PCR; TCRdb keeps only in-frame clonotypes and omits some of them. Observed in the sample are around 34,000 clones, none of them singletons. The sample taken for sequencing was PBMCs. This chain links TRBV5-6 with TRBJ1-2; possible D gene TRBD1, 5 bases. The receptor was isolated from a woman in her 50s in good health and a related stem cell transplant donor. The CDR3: CASSFMRRGYGYTF. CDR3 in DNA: TGTGCCAGCAGCTTTATGAGGAGGGGATATGGCTACACCTTC. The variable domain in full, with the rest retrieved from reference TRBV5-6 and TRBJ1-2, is DAGVTQSPTHLIKTRGQQVTLRCSPKSGHDTVSWYQQALGQGPQFIFQYYEEEERQRGNFPDRFSGHQFPNYSSELNVNALLLGDSALYLCASSFMRRGYGYTFGSGTRLTVV.